Listed below are T cell receptor beta chains from one sample, sequenced in a study of CD8+CD57+ T cells in acquired aplastic anemia. MiXCR was run by TCRdb on the reads, yielding one entry per CDR3 protein. The table has roughly 130,000 distinct CDR3 sequences, around 48% seen once. Sequencing was carried out using sorted CD4+, CD8+, or CD8+CD57+ T cells (not recorded which) from PBMCs. The source of these receptors is a human donor in good health, serving as a control. The CDR3 runs from the conserved cysteine through the conserved F or W. The D gene is left open where the match is weak. The size entry is marked missing in some rows and otherwise reads once, few, many or a size class.

clone_size	j_call	cdr3_length	d_call	v_call	cdr3_aa	cdr3_nt
many	TRBJ2-3	14	.	TRBV20-1	CSAYDSSSTDTQYF	TGCAGTGCTTATGACAGTTCTAGCACAGATACGCAGTATTTT
.	TRBJ1-2	11	.	TRBV7-9	CASSSGYGYTF	TGTGCCAGCAGCTCAGGGTATGGCTACACCTTC
.	TRBJ1-4	14	TRBD1	TRBV2	CASSEYRGDEKLFF	TGTGCCAGCAGTGAGTACAGGGGAGATGAAAAACTGTTTTTT
few	TRBJ1-1	15	TRBD1	TRBV25-1	CASSVSTGYGTEAFF	TGTGCCAGCAGTGTTTCGACAGGGTACGGAACTGAAGCTTTCTTT
many	TRBJ2-2	16	TRBD2	TRBV7-8	CASSYSGGANTGELFF	TGTGCCAGCAGCTATAGCGGGGGCGCGAACACCGGGGAGCTGTTTTTT
many	TRBJ2-7	14	.	TRBV2	CASSDLTSRSEQYF	TGTGCCAGCAGCGACCTCACCTCGAGGTCCGAGCAGTACTTC
.	TRBJ2-3	14	.	TRBV9	CASAWADGTDTQYF	TGTGCCAGCGCTTGGGCGGATGGCACAGATACGCAGTATTTT
many	TRBJ2-7	16	TRBD1	TRBV6-2/TRBV6-3	CASKVEGGGRSYEQYF	TGTGCCAGCAAGGTGGAAGGGGGCGGAAGGTCCTACGAGCAGTACTTC
few	TRBJ1-2	13	.	TRBV2	CASSVQGPSGYTF	TGTGCCAGCAGTGTACAGGGACCTAGTGGCTACACCTTC
once	TRBJ1-3	14	.	TRBV6-1	CASSPLNGGNTIYF	TGTGCCAGCAGCCCTTTGAATGGCGGAAACACCATATATTTT
many	TRBJ2-3	15	TRBD1	TRBV19	CASNQGQGLTDTQYF	TGTGCCAGCAACCAGGGACAGGGACTCACAGATACGCAGTATTTT
.	TRBJ2-1	15	.	TRBV11-1	CASSLAQLPYNEQSF	TGCGCCAGCAGCTTAGCCCAGCTCCCTTACAATGAGCAGTCCTTC
.	TRBJ2-3	14	TRBD2	TRBV10-3	CAMRLAGDTDTQYF	TGTGCCATGAGACTAGCGGGGGACACAGATACGCAGTATTTT
.	TRBJ1-1	16	.	TRBV28	CASSTSGVTENTEAFF	TGTGCCAGCAGTACTAGTGGGGTTACAGAAAACACTGAAGCTTTCTTT
.	TRBJ1-6	14	TRBD1	TRBV20-1	CSARDRGKGSPLHF	TGCAGTGCTAGAGACAGGGGGAAAGGTTCACCCCTCCACTTT
few	TRBJ2-7	14	.	TRBV15	CATSRDSEPYEQYF	TGTGCCACCAGCAGAGATTCTGAGCCTTACGAGCAGTACTTC
.	TRBJ1-5	13	.	TRBV19	CASIGRGNQPQHF	TGTGCCAGTATCGGGCGGGGCAATCAGCCCCAGCATTTT
.	TRBJ1-6	13	TRBD1	TRBV2	CATTGTVNSPFHF	TGTGCCACCACCGGGACAGTAAACTCACCCTTCCACTTT
many	TRBJ1-2	15	TRBD1	TRBV5-6	CASRQSGTARSGYTF	TGTGCCAGCAGGCAATCCGGGACAGCCCGGAGCGGCTACACCTTC
many	TRBJ1-6	15	.	TRBV18	CASSEGLPVTSPLHF	TGTGCCAGCTCGGAGGGACTCCCCGTAACCTCACCCCTCCACTTT
.	TRBJ2-7	14	.	TRBV2	CASSEPGSSYEQYF	TGTGCCAGCAGTGAACCGGGGAGCTCCTACGAGCAGTACTTC
.	TRBJ2-7	15	.	TRBV5-1	CASGLAGTATYEQYF	TGCGCCAGCGGCTTGGCCGGGACGGCAACCTACGAGCAGTACTTC
.	TRBJ2-2	12	.	TRBV29-1	CSVEAVFGELFF	TGCAGCGTTGAAGCGGTGTTCGGGGAGCTGTTTTTT
many	TRBJ1-2	15	.	TRBV14	CASSKGLGVDYGYTF	TGTGCCAGCAGCAAGGGACTCGGGGTGGACTATGGCTACACCTTC
.	TRBJ2-3	14	.	TRBV15	CATSREPGLDTQYF	TGTGCCACCAGCAGAGAGCCCGGGCTAGATACGCAGTATTTT
many	TRBJ2-2	15	.	TRBV2	CASRGKSSTVGELFF	TGTGCCAGCAGGGGGAAGTCTAGCACGGTCGGGGAGCTGTTTTTT
.	TRBJ2-7	13	.	TRBV19	CASSTPHGYEQYF	TGTGCCAGTAGTACCCCCCATGGATACGAGCAGTACTTC
.	TRBJ2-2	15	TRBD2	TRBV10-3	CAISVRGGQGGELFF	TGTGCCATCAGTGTGCGCGGGGGGCAGGGCGGGGAGCTGTTTTTT
.	TRBJ1-6	12	TRBD1	TRBV20-1	CSTGAGGSPLHF	TGCAGTACAGGGGCAGGGGGTTCACCCCTCCACTTT
many	TRBJ2-7	12	TRBD1	TRBV25-1	CASRAGGDEQYF	TGTGCCAGCAGGGCAGGGGGCGACGAGCAGTACTTC
many	TRBJ1-5	15	.	TRBV5-6	CASSTRQAGNQPQHF	TGTGCCAGCAGCACGAGACAGGCGGGCAATCAGCCCCAGCATTTT
once	TRBJ1-2	16	.	TRBV15	CATSSARDNCNYGYTF	TGTGCCACCAGCAGTGCCCGGGACAACTGTAACTATGGCTACACCTTC
many	TRBJ2-5	16	TRBD2	TRBV13	CASSLTSGVYQETQYF	TGTGCCAGCAGCTTAACTAGCGGGGTGTACCAAGAGACCCAGTACTTC
.	TRBJ2-6	16	.	TRBV11-2	CASSLNRYSGANVLTF	TGTGCCAGCAGCTTAAACCGGTACTCTGGGGCCAACGTCCTGACTTTC
.	TRBJ2-7	11	.	TRBV2	CASSANYEQCF	TGTGCCAGCAGCGCGAACTACGAGCAGTGCTTC
few	TRBJ1-6	14	.	TRBV7-9	CASSIKTANSPLHF	TGTGCCAGTAGTATCAAAACTGCTAATTCACCCCTCCACTTT
many	TRBJ2-7	16	TRBD1	TRBV14	CASSQEGAGGFGEQYF	TGTGCCAGCAGCCAAGAAGGGGCAGGGGGCTTCGGCGAGCAGTACTTC
many	TRBJ2-3	15	TRBD2	TRBV6-2/TRBV6-3	CASKVAGASTDTQYF	TGTGCCAGCAAAGTAGCGGGAGCAAGCACAGATACGCAGTATTTT
once	TRBJ2-7	19	.	TRBV7-1	CASSSAARDREGLSYEQYF	TGTGCCAGCAGCTCTGCGGCCAGAGACAGGGAGGGCCTCTCCTACGAGCAGTACTTC
.	TRBJ2-6	15	.	TRBV20-1	CSTEGIGSGANVLTF	TGCAGTACTGAAGGGATCGGGTCTGGGGCCAACGTCCTGACTTTC
many	TRBJ2-5	13	TRBD1	TRBV29-1	CSVVRDSKETQYF	TGCAGCGTTGTGAGGGACAGCAAAGAGACCCAGTACTTC
many	TRBJ2-5	12	.	TRBV7-2	CASSLSRETQYF	TGTGCCAGCAGCTTATCTAGGGAGACCCAGTACTTC
few	TRBJ1-6	13	.	TRBV9	CASSTRDNSPLHF	TGTGCCAGCAGCACGAGGGATAATTCACCCCTCCACTTT
.	TRBJ1-2	14	.	TRBV3-1	CASSQGRALRGYTF	TGTGCCAGCAGCCAAGGACGGGCTCTTCGTGGCTACACCTTC
many	TRBJ2-1	16	TRBD2	TRBV11-1	CASSLGGSGGAEEQFF	TGTGCCAGCAGCTTAGGTGGTAGCGGGGGGGCGGAGGAGCAGTTCTTC